The 21 T cell receptor beta chains below come from one sample, sequenced in a study of cytomegalovirus exposure and HLA in healthy donors. TCRdb's copy holds only in-frame clones and misses some; the assay was immunoSEQ multiplex PCR. This sample carries 180,000 or so clones, 75% to 85% of them seen once, and the ten largest clones take around 15%. What was sequenced was PBMCs. The receptor source for this set is a woman in her thirties in good health and CMV-seropositive.

The chain has TRBV4-1 and TRBJ2-1; 11 nucleotides line up with TRBD2. Germline loops: CDR1 MGHRA, CDR2 YSYEKL. The length of the CDR3 is 15 residues. V was clipped by 4 bases and J by 14 bases; unmatched bases: 13. CDR3 coding DNA: TGCGCCAGCAGCCCAGGGGAGGGATTTAGCGGGAGGGAGTTCTTC. Translating gives CASSPGEGFSGREFF.

The chain combines TRBV14 with TRBJ2-7; D may be TRBD2 (6 bases). This CDR3 region has 15 residues. Germline V lookup: CDR1 SGHDN, CDR2 FVKESK. With 2 bases removed from V and 2 bases from J, the gap between germline ends came to 13 bases. CDR3 in DNA: TGTGCCAGCAGCCAACTAGGGACTGGAACCTACGAGCAGTACTTC. It translates to CASSQLGTGTYEQYF.

V is TRBV2 and J is TRBJ2-3; maybe TRBD1 (6 bases). V lost 7 bases to trimming and J lost 0 bases, with 14 bases between them. Germline V gives CDR1 SNHLY, CDR2 FYNNEI. The CDR3 covers 15 residues. The CDR3 sequence: CASNTQGLSTDTQYF. As DNA, the CDR3 is TGTGCCAGCAACACACAGGGCCTTAGCACAGATACGCAGTATTTT.

This clone was counted a few times. This chain connects TRBV2 to TRBJ2-7; D remains ambiguous. The CDR3 consists of 13 residues. Trimming pared 6 bases from V and 5 bases from J, leaving 14 bases between. Looked up from germline, CDR1 is SNHLY and CDR2 is FYNNEI. Written as DNA, the CDR3 is TGTGCCAGCAGAAACCAGGCCCTCCACGAGCAGTACTTC. It codes for CASRNQALHEQYF.

The chain joins TRBV25-1 to TRBJ2-7; 8 bases are a match to TRBD1. Germline-derived CDR1 and CDR2 are MGHDK and SYGVNS. The CDR3 totals 12 residues. J gave up 3 bases and V 6 bases, and 1 base lay outside the gene matches. CDR3 coding DNA: TGTGCCAGCAGCACAGGGGGCTACGAGCAGTACTTC. Protein product: CASSTGGYEQYF.

V is TRBV6-6 and J is TRBJ2-7; D uncertain. The CDR3 has 13 residues. The ends were cut back, 5 bases at V and 1 base at J, with 9 bases in the middle. CDR1 MNHNY and CDR2 SVGAGI come from the germline V gene (reference sequence). CDR3 coding DNA: TGTGCCAGCAGTACACGACTGTCCTACGAGCAGTACTTC. It encodes CASSTRLSYEQYF.

V is TRBV6-5 and J is TRBJ2-7, with 7 nucleotides matching TRBD2. Trimming removed 3 bases from V and 3 bases from J; junction bases left unmatched: 8. CDR3 length equals 15 residues. CDR1 MNHEY and CDR2 SVGAGI come from the germline V gene. The chain's CDR3 is CASSYVGEGLYEQYF. As DNA, the CDR3 is TGTGCCAGCAGTTATGTGGGGGAGGGCCTCTACGAGCAGTACTTC.

The V and J genes are TRBV6-5 and TRBJ2-7; maybe TRBD2 (6 bases). Trimming removed 5 bases from V and 1 base from J, with 12 bases in between. This CDR3 comprises 14 residues. CDR1 is MNHEY and CDR2 is SVGAGI in the germline V gene. CDR3 sequence reads: CASSGTGKSYEQYF. CDR3 nucleotides: TGTGCCAGCAGTGGGACTGGGAAGTCCTACGAGCAGTACTTC.

This CDR3 is CASSQDRGIYGNTIYF. The DNA of the CDR3 is TGTGCCAGCAGCCAAGACAGGGGAATATACGGAAACACCATATATTTT. The chain has TRBV7-2 and TRBJ1-3, with 8 bases aligning to TRBD1. Germline-derived CDR1 and CDR2 are SGHTA and FQGNSA. V shed 5 bases, J shed 4 bases, and the junction held 10 bases outside the gene matches. The CDR3 has 16 residues.

The rearrangement joins TRBV11-2 to TRBJ1-1; TRBD1 matches at 7 bases. Germline lookup yields CDR1 SGHAT and CDR2 FQNNGV. V trimming: 5 bases; J trimming: 1 base; junction bases outside the gene matches: 10. The CDR3 covers 16 residues. The CDR3 region has the DNA TGTGCCAGCAGCGCACACCAGGGGGTGGGGAACACTGAAGCTTTCTTT. This translates into CASSAHQGVGNTEAFF.

This chain uses TRBV11-2 with TRBJ2-7; 7 bases align to TRBD2. CDR3 length: 14 residues. Trimming took 1 base from V and 5 from J; bases not matched to a gene: 5. Germline-derived CDR1 and CDR2 are SGHAT and FQNNGV. The chain's CDR3 is CASSLAAGEHEQYF. For the CDR3, the DNA is TGTGCCAGCAGCTTAGCGGCGGGGGAACACGAGCAGTACTTC.

This clone has more than one count but fewer than ten. The chain has TRBV7-9 and TRBJ2-3, with 7 bases identical to TRBD2. V was clipped by 5 bases and J by 0 bases; unmatched bases: 8. Germline values: CDR1 SEHNR, CDR2 FQNEAQ (reference sequence). CDR3 length: 16 amino acids. The CDR3 protein is CASSPGAGTSTDTQYF. The DNA for the CDR3 is TGTGCCAGCAGCCCGGGAGCGGGGACTAGCACAGATACGCAGTATTTT. The full variable domain, completed using reference TRBV7-9 and TRBJ2-3, is DTGVSQNPRHKITKRGQNVTFRCDPISEHNRLYWYRQTLGQGPEFLTYFQNEAQLEKSRLLSDRFSAERPKGSFSTLEIQRTEQGDSAMYLCASSPGAGTSTDTQYFGPGTRLTVL.

V usage is TRBV5-1 and J usage is TRBJ1-1; the D is unclear. Looked up from germline, CDR1 is SGHRS and CDR2 is YFSETQ. V dropped 2 bases and J dropped 4 bases, with 12 bases sitting between them. This CDR3 contains 14 residues. The DNA of the CDR3 is TGCGCCAGCAGCTTCCAGGTAGATGGCACTGAAGCTTTCTTT. It specifies CASSFQVDGTEAFF.

This clone was detected only once. J is TRBJ2-5 and V is TRBV11-2; a weak D match, TRBD2 (5 bases). The CDR3 runs to 15 residues. V shed 7 bases and J shed 5 bases, with 20 bases lying between them. From germline, CDR1 is SGHAT and CDR2 FQNNGV. CDR3 in DNA: TGTGCCAGCACCACCACGGGGTGGCCGTGGGAGACCCAGTACTTC. Encoded protein: CASTTTGWPWETQYF.

The V gene is TRBV15, the J gene TRBJ2-7, with 7 bases aligning to TRBD1. The germline V gene encodes CDR1 LNHNV and CDR2 YYDKDF (reference sequence). V dropped 2 bases and J dropped 2; count of bases not matched to a gene: 6. The CDR3 is 15 amino acids. The CDR3 loop is CATSRPGQVAYEQYF. CDR3 nucleotide sequence: TGTGCCACCAGCAGACCCGGACAGGTGGCCTACGAGCAGTACTTC. Complete variable domain (other parts from reference TRBV15 and TRBJ2-7): DAMVIQNPRYQVTQFGKPVTLSCSQTLNHNVMYWYQQKSSQAPKLLFHYYDKDFNNEADTPDNFQSRRPNTSFCFLDIRSPGLGDTAMYLCATSRPGQVAYEQYFGPGTRLTVT.

CDR3 amino acids: CASSWSGQGHPTYEQYF. In nucleotides, the CDR3 is TGTGCCAGCAGTTGGTCGGGACAGGGACATCCCACCTACGAGCAGTACTTC. The J gene is TRBJ2-7, the V gene TRBV27; 9 bases match TRBD1. The trim removed 4 bases at V and 2 bases at J, leaving 12 bases unmatched. The CDR3 is 17 residues long. Germline V gives CDR1 MNHEY, CDR2 SMNVEV (reference sequence).

V gene TRBV9 combines with J gene TRBJ2-5; 7 positions agree with TRBD2. The CDR3 loop spans 15 amino acids. Germline trimming cut 4 bases from V and 1 base from J; bases unmatched to any gene: 7. Per the germline V gene, CDR1 is SGDLS and CDR2 is YYNGEE. CDR3: CASSRSGIGQETQYF. Written as DNA, the CDR3 is TGTGCCAGCAGCCGAAGCGGGATTGGCCAAGAGACCCAGTACTTC.

This chain connects TRBV28 to TRBJ2-6; the D gene is possibly TRBD2 (5 bases). Trimming took 6 bases from V and 0 from J, leaving 12 bases between them. Per the germline V gene, CDR1 is MDHEN and CDR2 is SYDVKM. CDR3 size: 16 residues. This CDR3 is CASSSPGSSGANVLTF. The CDR3 coding sequence is TGTGCCAGCAGCTCCCCTGGGAGCTCTGGGGCCAACGTCCTGACTTTC. The full variable domain, its missing parts supplied by reference TRBV28 and TRBJ2-6, is DVKVTQSSRYLVKRTGEKVFLECVQDMDHENMFWYRQDPGLGLRLIYFSYDVKMKEKGDIPEGYSVSREKKERFSLILESASTNQTSMYLCASSSPGSSGANVLTFGAGSRLTVL.

The chain carries TRBV5-6 and TRBJ1-4; 9 nucleotides match TRBD1. J gave up 10 bases and V 7 bases, and 5 bases lay outside the gene matches. The germline gives CDR1 SGHDT, CDR2 YYEEEE. The CDR3 spans 12 residues. The CDR3 DNA reads TGTGCCAGCGCGGGACAGGGTGGAAAACTGTTTTTT. Protein sequence: CASAGQGGKLFF.

There are a few counts of this clone. The chain joins TRBV28 to TRBJ1-3, with D hard to call. V was pared by 8 bases and J by 4 bases, with 18 bases between. Germline values: CDR1 MDHEN, CDR2 SYDVKM. CDR3 length: 15 residues. CDR3 sequence reads: CASSTTPGLGNTIYF. In nucleotides, the CDR3 is TGTGCCAGCTCTACAACCCCGGGTTTGGGAAACACCATATATTTT.

The V and J genes are TRBV5-5 and TRBJ2-7; 7 bases line up with TRBD1. CDR1 SGHKS and CDR2 YYEKEE come from the germline V gene (reference sequence). The ends lost 2 bases at V and 0 bases at J; junction bases unmatched: 14. The CDR3 extends over 18 amino acids. The CDR3 region is CASSFRDRAISSSYEQYF. The DNA for the CDR3 is TGTGCCAGCAGCTTCCGGGACAGAGCGATTTCAAGCTCCTACGAGCAGTACTTC. Full variable domain (missing parts from reference TRBV5-5 and TRBJ2-7): DAGVTQSPTHLIKTRGQQVTLRCSPISGHKSVSWYQQVLGQGPQFIFQYYEKEERGRGNFPDRFSARQFPNYSSELNVNALLLGDSALYLCASSFRDRAISSSYEQYFGPGTRLTVT.